Each of the 7 T cell receptor beta chains below was sequenced from the same sample in a study of immune heterogeneity within non-small cell lung tumors. Amplification of the TCR beta CDR3 was achieved through multiplex PCR with 32 V and 13 J primers. TCRdb itself ran the multiplex PCR reads through MiXCR, one entry per CDR3 protein. The repertoire holds 9,500 to 12,000 distinct CDR3 sequences, with about 20% as singletons. Samples each supplied around 580 ng of bulk tumor genomic DNA as template. During surgery, several far-apart biopsies were obtained from every primary tumor. Curative surgical treatment was performed in patients who had newly diagnosed, untreated non-small cell lung cancer. Sequencing was done on a sample of lung tumor tissue. The receptors stem from a man in his fifties or sixties with non-small cell lung cancer.

The table lists this clonotype with a few counts. The V gene is TRBV7-9, the J gene TRBJ2-2; 14 nucleotides agree with TRBD2. With 6 bases clipped from V and 12 bases from J, the junction kept 6 bases outside the gene matches. Germline assignment: CDR1 SEHNR and CDR2 FQNEAQ (reference sequence). CDR3 length: 14 amino acids. CDR3 bases: TGTGCCAGCAGTACCGGGACTAGCGGGAGCCAGCTGTTTTTT. Protein sequence: CASSTGTSGSQLFF.

This clonotype is medium-sized within its sample. This sequence joins TRBV12-3 or TRBV12-4 and TRBJ2-7; D remains ambiguous. The CDR3 consists of 13 residues. With 5 bases removed from V and 6 bases from J, the gap between germline ends came to 14 bases. This CDR3 reads CASSLKRQFEQYF. The DNA for the CDR3 is TGTGCCAGCAGTCTTAAGAGGCAGTTCGAGCAGTACTTC.

This clonotype was picked up a small number of times. This sequence joins TRBV10-3 and TRBJ2-2; D ambiguous. Trimming took 0 bases from V and 4 from J, leaving 9 bases between them. Germline values: CDR1 ENHRY, CDR2 SYGVKD. The CDR3 runs to 15 residues. In DNA form, the CDR3 reads TGTGCCATCAGTGAGTCTGGGCAGCCCACCGGGGAGCTGTTTTTT. Its translation: CAISESGQPTGELFF.

This clonotype was counted only a few times. A read error is possible here, since a much larger clone lies one base away. The chain employs TRBV6-9 and TRBJ1-5; TRBD1 aligns across 9 bases. The CDR3 covers 17 residues. Per the germline V gene, CDR1 is MNHGY and CDR2 is SVAAGI. The CDR3, as DNA: TGTGCCAGCAGTTTCCGGACAGGGGAATCCAGCAATCATCCCCAGCATTTT. Amino acid sequence: CASSFRTGESSNHPQHF.

This clonotype is classed as medium-sized (0.01 to 0.1%). The V and J genes are TRBV2 and TRBJ2-3; 9 bases match TRBD2. From germline, CDR1 is SNHLY and CDR2 FYNNEI. After removal of 6 bases from V and 6 bases from J, the junction contained 4 bases not matched to a gene. The CDR3 sequence is 13 residues long. The CDR3 DNA sequence: TGTGCCAGCAGAACCCTAGCGGGGGATACGCAGTATTTT. It is translated as CASRTLAGDTQYF.

This clonotype was seen repeatedly, ten times or more. This chain joins TRBV12-3 or TRBV12-4 and TRBJ1-4, with 7 positions matching TRBD1. The CDR3 is 17 amino acids. With V trimmed by 2 bases and J by 5 bases, 11 bases remained unmatched. CDR3 nucleotides: TGTGCCAGCAGTTTAAACGACTTCGGGACAGCAAATGAAAAACTGTTTTTT. This gives the protein CASSLNDFGTANEKLFF.

This clonotype is labeled as medium-sized. V gene TRBV20-1 combines with J gene TRBJ2-1, with D perhaps TRBD1 or TRBD2 (5 bases each). The CDR3 is 12 amino acids. V lost 7 bases to trimming and J lost 8 bases, with 15 bases between them. The germline V gene has CDR1 DFQATT and CDR2 SNEGSKA (reference sequence). Here the CDR3 DNA reads TGCAGTGACGGGACCCTCCCAGATGAGCAGTTCTTC. Its translation: CSDGTLPDEQFF.